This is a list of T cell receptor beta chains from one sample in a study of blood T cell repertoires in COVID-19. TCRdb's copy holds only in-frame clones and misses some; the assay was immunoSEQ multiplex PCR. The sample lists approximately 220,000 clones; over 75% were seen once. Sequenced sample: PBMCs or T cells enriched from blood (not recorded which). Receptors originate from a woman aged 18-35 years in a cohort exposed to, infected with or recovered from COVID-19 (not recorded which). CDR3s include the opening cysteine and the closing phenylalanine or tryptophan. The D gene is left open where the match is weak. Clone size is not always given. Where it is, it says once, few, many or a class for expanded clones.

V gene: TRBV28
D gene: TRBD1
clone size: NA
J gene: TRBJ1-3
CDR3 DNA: TGTGCCAGCAGTACAGGGGCATCTGGAAACACCATATATTTT
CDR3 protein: CASSTGASGNTIYF

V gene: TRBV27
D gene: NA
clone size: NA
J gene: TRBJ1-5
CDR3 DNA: TGTGCCAGCAGTTTAGGGGCTGGGAGGGATCAGCCCCAGCATTTT
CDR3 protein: CASSLGAGRDQPQHF

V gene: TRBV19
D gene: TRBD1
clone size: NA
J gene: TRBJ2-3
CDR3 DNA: TGTGCCAGTAGCGCTTATCCGGGACAGGGAGTAAATTTGGATACGCAGTATTTT
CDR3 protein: CASSAYPGQGVNLDTQYF

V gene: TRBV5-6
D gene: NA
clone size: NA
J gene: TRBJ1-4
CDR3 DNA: TGTGCCAGCAGCCTGTTGGTAACGGGATCTAATGAAAAACTGTTTTTT
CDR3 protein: CASSLLVTGSNEKLFF

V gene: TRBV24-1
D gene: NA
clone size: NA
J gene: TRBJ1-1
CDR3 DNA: TGTGCCACCAGGGGACGGACAGCCGACACTGAAGCTTTCTTT
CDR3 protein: CATRGRTADTEAFF

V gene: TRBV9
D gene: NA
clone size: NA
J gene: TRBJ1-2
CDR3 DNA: TGTGCCAGCAGCCAAAAGAGCGGAGGATGGGAAGGCTACACCTTC
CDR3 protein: CASSQKSGGWEGYTF

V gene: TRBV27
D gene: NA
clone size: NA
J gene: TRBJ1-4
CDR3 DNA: TGTGCCAGCAGTTTAGGGAGGGGAGAAACGGCCAATGAAAAACTGTTTTTT
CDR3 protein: CASSLGRGETANEKLFF

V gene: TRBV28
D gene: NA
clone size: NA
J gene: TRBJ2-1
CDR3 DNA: TGTGCCAGCAGTTCCCCGACCGGGACACGAAAGTTCTTC
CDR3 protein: CASSSPTGTRKFF

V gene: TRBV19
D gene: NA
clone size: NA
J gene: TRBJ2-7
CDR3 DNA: TGTGCCAGTAGTACCCCCGACAGGCCCTACGAGCAGTACTTC
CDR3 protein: CASSTPDRPYEQYF

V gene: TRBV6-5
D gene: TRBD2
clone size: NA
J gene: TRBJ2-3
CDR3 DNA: TGTGCCAGCAGTTACAGGGAGGGTACGCAGTATTTT
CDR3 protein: CASSYREGTQYF

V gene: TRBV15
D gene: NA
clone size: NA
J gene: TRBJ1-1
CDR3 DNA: TGTGCCACCAGCGAGGACAGTGAAGCTTTCTTT
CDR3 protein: CATSEDSEAFF

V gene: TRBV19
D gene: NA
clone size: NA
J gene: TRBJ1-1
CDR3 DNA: TGTGCCAGTGTAGAGAACACTGAAGCTTTCTTT
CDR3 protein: CASVENTEAFF

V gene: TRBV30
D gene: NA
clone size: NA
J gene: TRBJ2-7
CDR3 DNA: TGTGCCTGGACAGGGGACGAGCAGTACTTC
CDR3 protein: CAWTGDEQYF

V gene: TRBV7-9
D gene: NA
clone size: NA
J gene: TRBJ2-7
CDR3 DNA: TGTGCCAGCAGCCACACAGGCCGTGGAGCGACCTACGAGCAGTACTTC
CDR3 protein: CASSHTGRGATYEQYF

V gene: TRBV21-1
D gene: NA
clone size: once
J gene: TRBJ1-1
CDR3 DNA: TGTGCCAGCAGCAAAAACAGGCAGGACCGGTGGGACACTGAAGCTTTCTTT
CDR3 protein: CASSKNRQDRWDTEAFF

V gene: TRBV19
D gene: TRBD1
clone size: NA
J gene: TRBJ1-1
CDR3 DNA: TGTGCCAGTAGTAACTACAGGGGAGTAGGGACTGAAGCTTTCTTT
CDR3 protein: CASSNYRGVGTEAFF

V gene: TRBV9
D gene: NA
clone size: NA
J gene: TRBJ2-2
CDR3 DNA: TGTGCCAGCAGCGTAGAATTACTAGCAGGCGGGGAGCTGTTTTTT
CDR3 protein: CASSVELLAGGELFF

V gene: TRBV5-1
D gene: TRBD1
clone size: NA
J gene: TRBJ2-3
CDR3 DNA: TGCGCCAGCAGAGGGACAGGGGCAGTTGTAATAGGAACAGATACGCAGTATTTT
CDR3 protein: CASRGTGAVVIGTDTQYF

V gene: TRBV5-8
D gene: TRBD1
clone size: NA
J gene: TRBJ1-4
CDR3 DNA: TGTGCCAGCAGCCCCGGGACAGTGAGGGAAAAACTGTTTTTT
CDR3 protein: CASSPGTVREKLFF

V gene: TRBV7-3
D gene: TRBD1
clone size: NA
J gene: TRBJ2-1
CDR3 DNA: TGTGCCAGCAGCTCCCGGACAGGGGCGGACAATGAGCAGTTCTTC
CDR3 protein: CASSSRTGADNEQFF

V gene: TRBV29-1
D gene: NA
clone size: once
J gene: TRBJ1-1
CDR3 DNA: TGCAGCGTTGACCGCCAGGGAAGAGACAAGGAGAACACTGAAGCTTTCTTT
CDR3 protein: CSVDRQGRDKENTEAFF

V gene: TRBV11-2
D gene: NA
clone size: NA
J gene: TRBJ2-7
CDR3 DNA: TGTGCCAGCAGCTTAGTGTCCTTCTACGAGCAGTACTTC
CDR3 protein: CASSLVSFYEQYF

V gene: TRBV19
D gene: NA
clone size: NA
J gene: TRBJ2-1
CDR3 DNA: TGTGCCAGTAGGCAATTGATAGAGGATGAGCAGTTCTTC
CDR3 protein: CASRQLIEDEQFF

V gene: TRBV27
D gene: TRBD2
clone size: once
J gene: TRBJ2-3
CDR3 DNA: TGTGCCAGCAGTTTGGGGACTAGGATCAAGCACAGCACAGATACGCAGTATTTT
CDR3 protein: CASSLGTRIKHSTDTQYF

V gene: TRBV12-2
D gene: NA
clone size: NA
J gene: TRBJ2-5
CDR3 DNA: TGTGCAAGTCGCTGCGGGACTAGCGGGGGTCAAGAGACCCAGTACTTC
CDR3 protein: CASRCGTSGGQETQYF

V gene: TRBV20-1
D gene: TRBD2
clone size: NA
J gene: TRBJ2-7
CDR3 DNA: TGCAGTGCTAGTCGTAAAAGGGACTATTTAAGCTACGAGCAGTACTTC
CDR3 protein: CSASRKRDYLSYEQYF

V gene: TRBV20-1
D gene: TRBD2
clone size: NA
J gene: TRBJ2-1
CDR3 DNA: TGCAGTGCTAGTAATGGCCTAGCGGGAGGCGATGAGCAGTTCTTC
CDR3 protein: CSASNGLAGGDEQFF

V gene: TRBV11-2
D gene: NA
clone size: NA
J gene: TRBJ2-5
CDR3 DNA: TGTGCCAGCAGCTCCGGCGGATCAGAGACCCAGTACTTC
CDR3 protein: CASSSGGSETQYF

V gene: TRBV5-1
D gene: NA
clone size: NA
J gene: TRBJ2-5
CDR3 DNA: TGCGCCAGCAGCTTGGAGCCTCGCGATCAAGAGACCCAGTACTTC
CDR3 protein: CASSLEPRDQETQYF

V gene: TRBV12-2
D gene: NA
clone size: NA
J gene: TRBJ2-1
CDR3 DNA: TGTGCAAGTCGCCGCGACAGCTATGAGCAGTTCTTC
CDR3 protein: CASRRDSYEQFF

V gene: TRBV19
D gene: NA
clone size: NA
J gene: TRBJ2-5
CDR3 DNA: TGTGCCGTAAGTCAGGGGTTCCAAGAGACCCAGTACTTC
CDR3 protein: CAVSQGFQETQYF

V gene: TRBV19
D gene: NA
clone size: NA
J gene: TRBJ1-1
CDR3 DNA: TGTGCCAGTAGTCCGGGTAGAACAACTGAAGCTTTCTTT
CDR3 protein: CASSPGRTTEAFF

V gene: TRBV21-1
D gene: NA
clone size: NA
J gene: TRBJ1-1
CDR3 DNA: TGTGCCAGCAGCCCCCCTATCAGGGACAGGGGATTTGGCACTGAAGCTTTCTTT
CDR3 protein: CASSPPIRDRGFGTEAFF

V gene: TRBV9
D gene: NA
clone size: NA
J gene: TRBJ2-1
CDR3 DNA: TGTGCCAGCAGCGTGGGGGGACCCACATCCCTATACAATGAGCAGTTCTTC
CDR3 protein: CASSVGGPTSLYNEQFF